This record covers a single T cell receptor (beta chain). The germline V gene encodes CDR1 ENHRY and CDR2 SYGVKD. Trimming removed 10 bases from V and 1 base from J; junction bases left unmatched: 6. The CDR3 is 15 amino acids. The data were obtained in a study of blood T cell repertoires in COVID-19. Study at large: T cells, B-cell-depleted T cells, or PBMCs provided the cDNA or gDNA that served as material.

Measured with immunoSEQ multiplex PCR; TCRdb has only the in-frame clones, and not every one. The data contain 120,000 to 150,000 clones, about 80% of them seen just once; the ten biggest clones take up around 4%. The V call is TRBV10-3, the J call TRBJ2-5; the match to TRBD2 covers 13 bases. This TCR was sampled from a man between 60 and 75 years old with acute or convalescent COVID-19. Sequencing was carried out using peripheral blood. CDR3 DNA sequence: TGTGCCAGCAGGACTAGCGGGGGATCCCAAGAGACCCAGTACTTC. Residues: CASRTSGGSQETQYF.